Listed below are T cell receptor beta chains from one sample, sequenced in a study of T cells in Graves' hyperthyroidism and ophthalmopathy. A single record per CDR3 protein comes from TCRdb applying MiXCR to the multiplex PCR reads. Of a few hundred thousand distinct CDR3 sequences in the sample, 15% to 18% were seen once. The sequencing input was blood. The receptor source for this set is a woman aged 30 to 39 with Graves' hyperthyroidism. CDR3s include the opening cysteine and the closing phenylalanine or tryptophan. The D gene is left open where the match is weak. A row's size may be missing; if present it is once, few, many or a size class.

clone size	V gene	J gene	D gene	CDR3 protein	CDR3 DNA
many	TRBV11-2	TRBJ1-5	TRBD1	CASSADRGLSQPQHF	TGTGCCAGCAGCGCGGACAGGGGGCTTAGTCAGCCCCAGCATTTT
many	TRBV2	TRBJ2-3	TRBD2	CASPTSGTDTQYF	TGTGCCAGCCCGACTAGCGGGACAGATACGCAGTATTTT
many	TRBV6-2/TRBV6-3	TRBJ1-1	NA	CASSYLGGFEAFF	TGTGCCAGCAGTTATTTAGGCGGCTTTGAAGCTTTCTTT
NA	TRBV10-3	TRBJ1-1	NA	CAISEGAPSTEAFF	TGTGCCATCAGTGAAGGTGCCCCGTCCACTGAAGCTTTCTTT
NA	TRBV25-1	TRBJ2-7	NA	CASSATGIEQYF	TGTGCCAGCAGCGCCACAGGGATCGAGCAGTACTTC
many	TRBV7-3	TRBJ2-2	NA	CASSQKTGELFF	TGTGCCAGCAGCCAGAAGACCGGGGAGCTGTTTTTT
once	TRBV6-1	TRBJ2-2	TRBD2	CASSILAGERTGELFF	TGTGCCAGCAGCATACTAGCGGGAGAGCGGACCGGGGAGCTGTTTTTT
many	TRBV27	TRBJ2-4	TRBD2	CASSLSSGRIGIQYF	TGTGCCAGCAGTTTAAGTAGCGGGAGGATCGGCATTCAGTACTTC
many	TRBV7-3	TRBJ2-1	NA	CASSKTSNPYNEQFF	TGTGCCAGCAGCAAGACTAGTAACCCCTACAATGAGCAGTTCTTC
NA	TRBV20-1	TRBJ1-2	TRBD1	CSGGTGGYGYTF	TGCAGTGGGGGGACAGGCGGCTATGGCTACACCTTC
many	TRBV2	TRBJ2-3	TRBD2	CASTGLAVTDTQYF	TGTGCCAGCACTGGACTAGCCGTCACAGATACGCAGTATTTT
many	TRBV5-1	TRBJ1-2	TRBD1	CASSLAQGQYGYTF	TGCGCCAGCAGCTTGGCGCAGGGACAGTATGGCTACACCTTC
many	TRBV5-1	TRBJ2-1	NA	CASSYTYGTNYNEQFF	TGCGCCAGCAGCTATACTTACGGGACCAATTACAATGAGCAGTTCTTC
many	TRBV30	TRBJ1-1	TRBD1	CAWTNRGTTEAFF	TGTGCCTGGACAAACAGGGGCACCACTGAAGCTTTCTTT
many	TRBV11-2	TRBJ2-1	NA	CASGIQGEQFF	TGTGCCAGCGGAATCCAGGGTGAGCAGTTCTTC
many	TRBV11-2	TRBJ2-5	NA	CASSLRGGGASEETQYF	TGTGCCAGCAGCTTAAGGGGCGGTGGGGCGTCGGAAGAGACCCAGTACTTC
many	TRBV18	TRBJ2-7	TRBD1	CASSPPGGSSYEQYF	TGTGCCAGCTCACCTCCAGGGGGATCGTCCTACGAGCAGTACTTC
few	TRBV6-1	TRBJ1-1	NA	CASSEQTVNTEAFF	TGTGCCAGCAGCGAGCAGACTGTGAACACTGAAGCTTTCTTT
NA	TRBV10-3	TRBJ1-5	NA	CAISAESNQPQHF	TGTGCCATCAGTGCAGAGAGCAATCAGCCCCAGCATTTT
NA	TRBV5-5	TRBJ2-1	NA	CASSLPGPYNEQFF	TGTGCCAGCAGCTTGCCAGGGCCCTACAATGAGCAGTTCTTC
many	TRBV28	TRBJ2-3	NA	CAILGQASTDTQYF	TGTGCCATCTTGGGGCAGGCTAGCACAGATACGCAGTATTTT